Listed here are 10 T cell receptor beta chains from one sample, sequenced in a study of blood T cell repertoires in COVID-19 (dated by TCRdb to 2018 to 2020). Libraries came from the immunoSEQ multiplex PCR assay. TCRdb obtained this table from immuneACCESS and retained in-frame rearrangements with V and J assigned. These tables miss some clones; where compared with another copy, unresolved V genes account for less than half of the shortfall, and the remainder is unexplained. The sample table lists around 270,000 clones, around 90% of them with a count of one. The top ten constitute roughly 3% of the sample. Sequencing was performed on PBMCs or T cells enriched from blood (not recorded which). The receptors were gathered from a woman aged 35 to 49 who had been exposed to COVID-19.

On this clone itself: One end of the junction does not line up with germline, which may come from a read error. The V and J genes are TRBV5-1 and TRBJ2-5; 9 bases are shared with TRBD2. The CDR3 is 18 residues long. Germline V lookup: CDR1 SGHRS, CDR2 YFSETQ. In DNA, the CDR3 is TGTGCCAGCAGCTTGGCCCGGGGCGGGAGGGTCCCCCAAGAGACCCAGTACTTC. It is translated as CASSLARGGRVPQETQYF.

The CDR3 DNA reads TGTGCCAGCAGCCCAGGACTAGCGGGAGGGCCGGTGGAGACCCAGTACTTC. This translates into CASSPGLAGGPVETQYF. The chain carries TRBV11-2 and TRBJ2-5, with 15 bases aligning to TRBD2. Germline values: CDR1 SGHAT, CDR2 FQNNGV. With 5 bases clipped from V and 5 bases from J, the junction kept 9 bases outside the gene matches. The CDR3 length is 17 residues.

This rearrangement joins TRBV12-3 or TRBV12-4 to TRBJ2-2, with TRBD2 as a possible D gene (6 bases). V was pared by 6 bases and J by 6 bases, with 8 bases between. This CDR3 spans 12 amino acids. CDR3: CASRGLAGELFF. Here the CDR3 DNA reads TGTGCCAGCAGGGGACTTGCCGGGGAGCTGTTTTTT.

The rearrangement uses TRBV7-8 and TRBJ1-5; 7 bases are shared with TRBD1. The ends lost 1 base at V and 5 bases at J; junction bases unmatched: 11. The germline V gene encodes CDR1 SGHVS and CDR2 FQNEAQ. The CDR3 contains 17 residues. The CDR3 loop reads CASSLGDHRGSDQPQHF. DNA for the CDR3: TGTGCCAGCAGCTTAGGGGACCACAGGGGATCCGATCAGCCCCAGCATTTT.

CDR3 loop: CATKPGQGTYEQYF. CDR3 nucleotide sequence: TGTGCCACTAAACCGGGACAGGGAACCTACGAGCAGTACTTC. This rearrangement joins TRBV19 to TRBJ2-7; 9 positions match TRBD1. CDR1 and CDR2 from the germline V gene are LNHDA and SQIVND (reference sequence). There are 14 residues in the CDR3. Germline trimming cut 10 bases from V and 2 bases from J; bases unmatched to any gene: 9.

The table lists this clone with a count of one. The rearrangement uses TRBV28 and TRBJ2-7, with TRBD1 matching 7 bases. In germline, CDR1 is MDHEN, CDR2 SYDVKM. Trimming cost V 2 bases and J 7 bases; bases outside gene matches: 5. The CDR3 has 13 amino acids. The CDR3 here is CASSLLDREEQYF. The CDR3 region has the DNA TGTGCCAGCAGTTTACTCGACAGGGAAGAGCAGTACTTC.

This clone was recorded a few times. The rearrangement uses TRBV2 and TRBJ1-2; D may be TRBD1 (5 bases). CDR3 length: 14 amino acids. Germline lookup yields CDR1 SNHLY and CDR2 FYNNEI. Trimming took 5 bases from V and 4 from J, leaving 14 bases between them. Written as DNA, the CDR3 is TGTGCCAGCAGTCGGGGGGAGGGTGGCTATGGCTACACCTTC. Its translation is CASSRGEGGYGYTF.

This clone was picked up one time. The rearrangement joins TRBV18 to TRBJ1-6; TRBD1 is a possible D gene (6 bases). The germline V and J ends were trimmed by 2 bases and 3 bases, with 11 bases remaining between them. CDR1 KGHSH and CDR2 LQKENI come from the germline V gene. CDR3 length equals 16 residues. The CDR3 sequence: CASSPGDTGYNSPLHF. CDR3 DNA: TGTGCCAGCTCACCAGGGGACACGGGCTATAATTCACCCCTCCACTTT.

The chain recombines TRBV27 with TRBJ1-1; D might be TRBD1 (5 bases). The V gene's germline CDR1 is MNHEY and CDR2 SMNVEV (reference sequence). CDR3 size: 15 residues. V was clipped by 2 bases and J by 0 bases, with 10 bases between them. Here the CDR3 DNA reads TGTGCCAGCAGTTTAATCGGACACATGAACACTGAAGCTTTCTTT. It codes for CASSLIGHMNTEAFF.

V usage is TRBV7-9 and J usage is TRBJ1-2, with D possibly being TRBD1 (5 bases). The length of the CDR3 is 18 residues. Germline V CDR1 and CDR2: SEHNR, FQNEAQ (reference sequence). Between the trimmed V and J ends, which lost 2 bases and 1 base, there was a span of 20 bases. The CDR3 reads CASSLLLRDRRFNYGYTF. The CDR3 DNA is TGTGCCAGCAGCTTACTCCTCCGCGACAGAAGATTTAACTATGGCTACACCTTC. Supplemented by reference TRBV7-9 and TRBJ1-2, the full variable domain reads DTGVSQNPRHKITKRGQNVTFRCDPISEHNRLYWYRQTLGQGPEFLTYFQNEAQLEKSRLLSDRFSAERPKGSFSTLEIQRTEQGDSAMYLCASSLLLRDRRFNYGYTFGSGTRLTVV.